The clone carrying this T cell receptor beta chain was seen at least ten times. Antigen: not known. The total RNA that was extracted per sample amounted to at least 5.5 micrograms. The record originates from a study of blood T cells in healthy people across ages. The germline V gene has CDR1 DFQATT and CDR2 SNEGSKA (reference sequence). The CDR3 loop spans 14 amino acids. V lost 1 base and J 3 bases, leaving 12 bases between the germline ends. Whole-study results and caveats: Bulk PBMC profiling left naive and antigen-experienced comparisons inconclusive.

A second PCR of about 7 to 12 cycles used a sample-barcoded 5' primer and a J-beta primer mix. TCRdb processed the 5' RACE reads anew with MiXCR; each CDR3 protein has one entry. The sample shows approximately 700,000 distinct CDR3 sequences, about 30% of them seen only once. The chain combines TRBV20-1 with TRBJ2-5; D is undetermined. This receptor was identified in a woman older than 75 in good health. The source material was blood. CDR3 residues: CSARAGLVEETQYF. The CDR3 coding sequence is TGCAGTGCTAGAGCCGGGTTGGTAGAAGAGACCCAGTACTTC.